This TCR beta chain was captured by sequencing in a study of T cell responses to AZD1222 COVID-19 vaccine. Using immunoSEQ multiplex PCR, the repertoire was profiled, and TCRdb retains in-frame clones only, with some absent. The sample lists roughly 150,000 clones; about 90% were seen once. Trimming pared 3 bases from V and 4 bases from J, leaving 15 bases between. The CDR3 covers 15 residues. In germline, CDR1 is LGHNA, CDR2 YSLEER. Material: peripheral blood, obtained on day 0 of AZD1222 vaccination. The chain recombines TRBV4-3 with TRBJ1-2; D is unresolved. The source of this sequence is an adult in good health. CDR3 sequence reads: CASSQTMANFYGYTF. CDR3 nucleotide sequence: TGCGCCAGCAGCCAGACAATGGCCAACTTCTATGGCTACACCTTC.